This TCR beta chain was identified during a study of shared clonotypes between healthy human individuals. Overall study: CD4 naive and memory got three plates each, CD8 naive two, CD8 memory one.

TCRdb's table, derived via immunoSEQ multiplex PCR, lists solely in-frame clones and lacks some. The sample has around 1.9 million clones; about 92% are singletons. General study points: The donor pool, a small one, limited the genetic and exposure-history diversity represented.

Of note for this clone: The target antigen is unknown.

It was CD45RO-negative cells, positively selected for CCR7, that made up naive CD8 cells, with terminally differentiated effector memory CD45RA+ cells excluded. The donor population consisted of healthy HIV-negative adults with no recent acute infections or vaccinations. The CDR3 spans 15 residues. Trimming stripped 7 bases from V and 5 bases from J, with 18 bases between. CDR1 and CDR2 (germline): SGHVS, FNYEAQ. Source material: naive CD8+ T cells from PBMCs. The sequence derives from a man between 18 and 35 years old in good health. Some clones in this sample may be carry-over from other donors' samples. The chain employs TRBV7-6 and TRBJ2-1; D gene unclear. The CDR3, as DNA: TGTGCCAGCACCGAAGGCCCGGGTTCAGACAATGAGCAGTTCTTC. This codes for CASTEGPGSDNEQFF.